This T cell receptor beta chain appears in the sequencing data of a study of blood T cell repertoires in COVID-19. Study as a whole: Samples taken during acute and convalescent COVID-19 were collected in the United States, Italy and Spain. T cells, B-cell-depleted T cells, or PBMCs provided the cDNA or gDNA that served as material.

The germline V gene has CDR1 SNHLY and CDR2 FYNNEI. The CDR3 consists of 12 residues. After removal of 9 bases from V and 6 bases from J, the junction contained 4 bases not matched to a gene. Authors' processing steps: Estimation of nucleated cell counts relied on the amplification of reference gene primers. Repertoires were generated with immunoSEQ multiplex PCR, while TCRdb's copy carries only in-frame clones and drops some. V and J calls and clone size are given by that table; D and trimming were obtained from the DNA. The sample has roughly 300,000 clones, more than 70% seen once. J is TRBJ2-3 and V is TRBV2; 9 bases fit TRBD1. The receptor's source is a woman aged 50 to 60 with acute or convalescent COVID-19. The sequenced sample consisted of peripheral blood. The CDR3 DNA reads as TGTGCCAGTAGGGACAGGGAGGATACGCAGTATTTT. Translating gives CASRDREDTQYF.